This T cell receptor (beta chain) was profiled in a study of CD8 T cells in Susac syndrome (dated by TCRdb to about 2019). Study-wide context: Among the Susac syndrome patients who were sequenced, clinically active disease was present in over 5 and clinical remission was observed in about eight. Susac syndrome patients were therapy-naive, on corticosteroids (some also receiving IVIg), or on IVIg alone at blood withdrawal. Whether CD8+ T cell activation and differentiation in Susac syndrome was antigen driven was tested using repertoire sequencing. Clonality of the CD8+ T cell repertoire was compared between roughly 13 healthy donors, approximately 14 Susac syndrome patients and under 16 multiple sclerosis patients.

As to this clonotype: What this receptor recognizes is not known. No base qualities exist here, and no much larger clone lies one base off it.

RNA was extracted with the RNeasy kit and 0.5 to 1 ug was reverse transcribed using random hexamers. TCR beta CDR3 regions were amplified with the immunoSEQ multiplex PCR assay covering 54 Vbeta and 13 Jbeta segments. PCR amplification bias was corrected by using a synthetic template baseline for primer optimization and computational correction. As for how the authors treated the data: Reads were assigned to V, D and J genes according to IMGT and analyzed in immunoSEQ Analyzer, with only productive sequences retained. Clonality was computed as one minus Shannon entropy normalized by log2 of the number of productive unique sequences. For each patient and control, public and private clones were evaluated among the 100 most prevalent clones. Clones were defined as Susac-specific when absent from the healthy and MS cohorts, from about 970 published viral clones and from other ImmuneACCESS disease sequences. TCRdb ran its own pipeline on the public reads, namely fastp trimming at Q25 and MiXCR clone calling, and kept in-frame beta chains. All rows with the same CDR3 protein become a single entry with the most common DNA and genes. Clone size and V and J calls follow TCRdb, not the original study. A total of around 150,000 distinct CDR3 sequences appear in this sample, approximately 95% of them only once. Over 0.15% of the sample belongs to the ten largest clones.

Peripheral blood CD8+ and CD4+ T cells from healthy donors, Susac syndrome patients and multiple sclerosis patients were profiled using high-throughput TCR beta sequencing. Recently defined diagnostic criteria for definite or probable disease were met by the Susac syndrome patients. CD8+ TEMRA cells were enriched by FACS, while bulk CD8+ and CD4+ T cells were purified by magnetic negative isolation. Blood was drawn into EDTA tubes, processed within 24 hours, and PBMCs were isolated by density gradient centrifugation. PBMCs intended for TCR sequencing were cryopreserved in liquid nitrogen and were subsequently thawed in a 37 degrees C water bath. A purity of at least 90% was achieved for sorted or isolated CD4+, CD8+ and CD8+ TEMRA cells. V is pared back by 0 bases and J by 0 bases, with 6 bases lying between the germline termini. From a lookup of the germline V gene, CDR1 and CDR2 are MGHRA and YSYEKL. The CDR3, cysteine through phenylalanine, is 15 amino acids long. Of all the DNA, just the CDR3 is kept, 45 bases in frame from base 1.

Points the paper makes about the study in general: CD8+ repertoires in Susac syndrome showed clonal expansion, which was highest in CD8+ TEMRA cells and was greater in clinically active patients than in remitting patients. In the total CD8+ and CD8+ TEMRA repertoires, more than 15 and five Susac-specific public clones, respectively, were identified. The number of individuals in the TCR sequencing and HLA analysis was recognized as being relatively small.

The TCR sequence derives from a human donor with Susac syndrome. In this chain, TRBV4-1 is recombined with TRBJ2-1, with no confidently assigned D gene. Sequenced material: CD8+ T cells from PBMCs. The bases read TGCGCCAGCAGCCAAGAGGCAGACTCCTACAATGAGCAGTTCTTC. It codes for CASSQEADSYNEQFF.